A single sample is the source of the 23 T cell receptor beta chains below, sequenced in a study of shared clonotypes between healthy human individuals. Some clones are missing from TCRdb's copy, which holds only in-frame ones; the method was immunoSEQ multiplex PCR. The sample records hundreds of thousands of clones, 55% to 75% being singletons. What was sequenced was memory CD4+ T cells sorted from blood. The subset: CD45RA-negative fraction. These receptors all come from a woman in her thirties in good health.

This clone was recorded at least ten times. The genes are TRBV6-1 and TRBJ1-1; no reliable D call. V was pared by 2 bases and J by 2 bases, with 15 bases between. Germline V CDR1 and CDR2: MNHNS, SASEGT. CDR3 length equals 16 residues. DNA for the CDR3: TGTGCCAGCAGTGAACCGGACGGTGGGGATAACACTGAAGCTTTCTTT. Its translation is CASSEPDGGDNTEAFF.

The chain recombines TRBV25-1 with TRBJ2-5; tentative D call: TRBD1 (5 bases). The germline CDR1 and CDR2 sequences are MGHDK and SYGVNS. The CDR3 is made up of 15 amino acids. V was trimmed by 3 bases and J by 5 bases, leaving 16 bases between them. The CDR3 sequence is CASSERQGPWETQYF. The CDR3, as DNA: TGTGCCAGCAGTGAGCGGCAGGGTCCGTGGGAGACCCAGTACTTC.

V and J are TRBV6-4 and TRBJ1-1, with D maybe TRBD1 (5 bases). V lost 0 bases, J lost 11 bases, and 19 bases lay in between. Per the germline V gene, CDR1 is MRHNA and CDR2 is SNTAGT. CDR3 size: 15 residues. CDR3 sequence: CASSDSNSGRARAFF. The CDR3 DNA sequence: TGTGCCAGCAGTGACTCCAACTCAGGGCGGGCCAGGGCTTTCTTT.

The chain uses TRBV27 and TRBJ2-6, with D perhaps being TRBD1 or TRBD2 (5 bases each). Trimming stripped 6 bases from V and 2 bases from J, with 8 bases between. This CDR3 is 14 amino acids long. CDR1 and CDR2 from the germline V gene are MNHEY and SMNVEV (reference sequence). CDR3 amino acids: CASRRGAGANVLTF. The CDR3 DNA sequence: TGTGCCAGCAGGAGAGGGGCTGGGGCCAACGTCCTGACTTTC.

The chain combines TRBV7-6 with TRBJ2-7; a possible D gene is TRBD1 (5 bases). The CDR3 spans 14 residues. Trimming removed 3 bases at V and 0 bases at J, with 9 bases between. Germline V gives CDR1 SGHVS, CDR2 FNYEAQ. This chain's CDR3 is CASSLDIVSYEQYF. The CDR3 region has the DNA TGTGCCAGCAGCTTGGACATAGTCTCCTACGAGCAGTACTTC.

V usage is TRBV5-1 and J usage is TRBJ1-3; the D gene is possibly TRBD1 (5 bases). Per germline, CDR1 SGHRS and CDR2 YFSETQ. The CDR3 runs 17 residues. V was pared by 0 bases and J by 12 bases, with 25 bases between. CDR3 residues: CASSLGVTGLDPGHIYF. The CDR3 DNA is TGCGCCAGCAGCTTGGGGGTAACAGGTCTGGACCCAGGGCACATATATTTT.

The chain employs TRBV29-1 and TRBJ2-1; 9 positions agree with TRBD2. This CDR3 has 16 residues. The germline CDR1 and CDR2 sequences are SQVTM and ANQGSEA. With V trimmed by 3 bases and J by 1 base, 7 bases remained unmatched. Here the CDR3 reads CSVEKLAGPSYNEQFF. In DNA form, the CDR3 reads TGCAGCGTTGAGAAGCTAGCGGGGCCTTCCTACAATGAGCAGTTCTTC.

V gene TRBV30 combines with J gene TRBJ1-4, with 7 bases matching TRBD1. Trimming cost V 1 base and J 8 bases; bases outside gene matches: 13. Looked up from germline, CDR1 is GTSNPN and CDR2 is SVGIG (reference sequence). This CDR3 is 16 amino acids long. CDR3: CAWSAERQGSGEKLFF. CDR3 nucleotide sequence: TGTGCCTGGAGTGCCGAGCGACAGGGATCAGGCGAAAAACTGTTTTTT.

The table lists this clone with a count of one. At the DNA level, this CDR3 is encoded by other sequences in the same sample as well. The chain employs TRBV18 and TRBJ2-5; D uncertain. V was shortened by 2 bases and J by 5 bases, with 6 bases between the two germline ends. Per germline, CDR1 KGHSH and CDR2 LQKENI. This CDR3 is 12 amino acids long. This CDR3 reads CASSPMRETQYF. In DNA, the CDR3 is TGTGCCAGCTCACCAATGAGGGAGACCCAGTACTTC.

The chain links TRBV7-2 to TRBJ1-4, with unresolved D. This CDR3 spans 14 amino acids. With 1 base removed from V and 8 bases from J, the gap between germline ends came to 11 bases. Germline assignment: CDR1 SGHTA and CDR2 FQGNSA. CDR3 region: CASSLVEAGEKLFF. For the CDR3, the DNA is TGTGCCAGCAGCTTAGTAGAAGCGGGGGAAAAACTGTTTTTT.

This clone was observed a single time. The sample holds other DNA sequences that translate to the same CDR3. The genes are TRBV18 and TRBJ2-7; D may be TRBD2 (7 bases). Trimming removed 2 bases from V and 3 bases from J, with 11 bases in between. Germline V gives CDR1 KGHSH, CDR2 LQKENI. The CDR3 runs to 14 residues. In DNA, the CDR3 is TGTGCCAGCTCACCAACGGGGGGCAACTACGAGCAGTACTTC. This codes for CASSPTGGNYEQYF.

Only a few counts were recorded for this clone. The rearrangement uses TRBV18 and TRBJ2-1; D gene unclear. The CDR3 sequence is 15 residues long. V gave up 2 bases and J gave up 7 bases, with 15 bases separating them. Germline CDR1 and CDR2: KGHSH and LQKENI. For the CDR3, the DNA is TGTGCCAGCTCACCAGTTCGCGACTTCTCGAATGAGCAGTTCTTC. Protein sequence: CASSPVRDFSNEQFF.

The rearrangement joins TRBV25-1 to TRBJ2-1; 8 bases agree with TRBD2. Germline V gene lookup returns CDR1 MGHDK and CDR2 SYGVNS. Trimming removed 9 bases from V and 1 base from J; junction bases left unmatched: 8. The length of the CDR3 is 15 residues. CDR3 sequence: CASSFSGSSYNEQFF. The DNA for the CDR3 is TGTGCCAGTTCTTTCAGCGGGAGTTCCTACAATGAGCAGTTCTTC.

The V and J genes are TRBV6-5 and TRBJ2-7; D not resolved. Germline V CDR1 and CDR2: MNHEY, SVGAGI. The CDR3 consists of 16 residues. The V gene lost 0 bases and the J gene lost 1 base, with 13 bases spanning the gap. The chain's CDR3 is CASSYSSTGPSYEQYF. The DNA for the CDR3 is TGTGCCAGCAGTTACTCGTCTACGGGTCCTTCCTACGAGCAGTACTTC.

This clone has a handful of counts. In nucleotides, the CDR3 is TGTGCCAGCAGTGAGGTGACGGGATTCTATGGCTACACCTTC. Translated, it gives CASSEVTGFYGYTF. This rearrangement joins TRBV2 to TRBJ1-2; the D is unclear. This CDR3 region has 14 residues. V lost 3 bases and J 4 bases, leaving 12 bases between the germline ends. The V gene's germline CDR1 is SNHLY and CDR2 FYNNEI.

The table lists this clone with a few counts. For the CDR3, the DNA is TGTGCCAGTCAGGACATTATAAACACTGAAGCTTTCTTT. Translated: CASQDIINTEAFF. The V and J genes are TRBV2 and TRBJ1-1; possibly TRBD1 for D (5 bases). The CDR3 loop spans 13 amino acids. V lost 9 bases and J lost 2, with 13 bases in between. Germline V gene sequence: CDR1 SNHLY, CDR2 FYNNEI.

The chain uses TRBV5-4 and TRBJ2-3, with D perhaps matching TRBD2 (6 bases). Trimming stripped 4 bases from V and 0 bases from J, with 15 bases between. Per germline, CDR1 SGHNT and CDR2 YYREEE (reference sequence). There are 16 residues in the CDR3. The CDR3 here is CASSQALGTSTDTQYF. CDR3 in DNA: TGTGCCAGCAGCCAAGCTTTGGGGACTAGCACAGATACGCAGTATTTT. The full variable domain, in which reference TRBV5-4 and TRBJ2-3 provide the parts outside the CDR3, is ETGVTQSPTHLIKTRGQQVTLRCSSQSGHNTVSWYQQALGQGPQFIFQYYREEENGRGNFPPRFSGLQFPNYSSELNVNALELDDSALYLCASSQALGTSTDTQYFGPGTRLTVL.

CDR3 bases: TGCGCCAGCAGCGTTCCAGCAACAGATACGCAGTATTTT. Encoded protein: CASSVPATDTQYF. The J gene is TRBJ2-3, the V gene TRBV5-1; D ambiguous. V lost 4 bases and J 3 bases, leaving 9 bases between the germline ends. The CDR3 sequence is 13 residues long. Per the germline V gene, CDR1 is SGHRS and CDR2 is YFSETQ.

This clone has a handful of counts. The chain carries TRBV15 and TRBJ2-1; TRBD1 matches at 9 bases. The CDR3 loop spans 13 amino acids. CDR1 is LNHNV and CDR2 is YYDKDF in the germline V gene (reference sequence). Losses at the gene ends were 8 bases for V and 8 bases for J; bases not matched to a gene: 7. Here the CDR3 reads CATGQGLGYEQFF. Here the CDR3 DNA reads TGTGCCACCGGACAGGGGTTAGGTTATGAGCAGTTCTTC.

The chain links TRBV19 to TRBJ1-1; D call uncertain. The germline gives CDR1 LNHDA, CDR2 SQIVND (reference sequence). The CDR3 is 13 amino acids. V lost 8 bases, J lost 0 bases, and 10 bases lay in between. Written as DNA, the CDR3 is TGTGCCAGTGGCAAGATGATGAACACTGAAGCTTTCTTT. Residues: CASGKMMNTEAFF.

The chain couples TRBV2 to TRBJ2-5; D is uncertain. The length of the CDR3 is 14 residues. The germline V gene has CDR1 SNHLY and CDR2 FYNNEI. V lost 4 bases, J lost 1 base, and 10 bases lay in between. The CDR3 bases are TGTGCCAGCAGTGTGGAGACCGTCCAAGAGACCCAGTACTTC. Amino acid sequence: CASSVETVQETQYF.

Only one count was recorded for this clone. Other DNA variants within this sample encode the same CDR3. V usage is TRBV5-6 and J usage is TRBJ1-2; tentative D call: TRBD1 (5 bases). Germline V lookup: CDR1 SGHDT, CDR2 YYEEEE. The CDR3 is 14 residues long. The V end was cut by 4 bases, the J end by 1 base, with 11 bases between. CDR3 bases: TGTGCCAGCAGCCTGGGGACGGTTAACTATGGCTACACCTTC. This encodes CASSLGTVNYGYTF.

This chain uses TRBV5-1 with TRBJ1-1; TRBD1 might be the D (6 bases). Germline CDR1 is SGHRS and CDR2 is YFSETQ. With 4 bases removed from V and 5 bases from J, the gap between germline ends came to 15 bases. This CDR3 contains 14 residues. This CDR3 reads CASSDQGRSTEAFF. The CDR3, as DNA: TGCGCCAGCAGCGACCAGGGGAGAAGTACTGAAGCTTTCTTT.